The clone carrying this T cell receptor (beta chain) was seen once. What it recognizes is unknown. Trimming removed 5 bases at V and 11 bases at J, with 24 bases between. This CDR3 has 14 residues. Germline loops: CDR1 DFQATT, CDR2 SNEGSKA (reference sequence). The data stem from a study of post-analysis software for immune sequencing data. Looking at the study overall: Included among the disease courses, which were recorded for the cohort, were relapsing-remitting, secondary progressive and progressive-relapsing multiple sclerosis. General study points: Four or five TRBV segments were more frequent in patients than controls; TRBV5-6, TRBV5-1 and TRBV20-1 belonged to this group. Samples sharing a preparation batch grouped tightly together when assessed by F measure. Multiple sclerosis was associated with a significant reduction in normalized Chao1 diversity relative to controls.

Unique molecular identifiers had been added to the TCR beta cDNA libraries. From around 1 to 10 million T cells, 400,000 to 500,000 cDNA molecules were obtained. Each CDR3 protein gets one entry after TCRdb re-called the PCR reads with MiXCR. The sample lists about 500,000 distinct CDR3 sequences, under 55% seen once, with about 12% in the top ten. The sample taken for sequencing was blood. The chain couples TRBV20-1 to TRBJ2-5; the D gene could be TRBD1 or TRBD2 (5 bases each). The TCR originated in a girl aged 5-17 years with multiple sclerosis. CDR3 bases: TGCAGTGCTGCCGACAGCTTCGGGGCTAGTGAGCAGTACTTC. This codes for CSAADSFGASEQYF.